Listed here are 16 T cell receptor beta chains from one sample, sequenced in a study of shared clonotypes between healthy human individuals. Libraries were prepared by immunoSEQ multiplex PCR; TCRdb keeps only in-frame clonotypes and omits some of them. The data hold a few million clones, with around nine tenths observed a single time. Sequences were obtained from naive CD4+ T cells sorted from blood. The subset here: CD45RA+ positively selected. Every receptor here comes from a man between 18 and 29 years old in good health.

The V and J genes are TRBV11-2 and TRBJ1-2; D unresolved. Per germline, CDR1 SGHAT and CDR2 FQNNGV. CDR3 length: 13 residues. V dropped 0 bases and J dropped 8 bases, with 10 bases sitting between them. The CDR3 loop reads CASSLDRWQGYTF. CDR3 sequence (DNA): TGTGCCAGCAGCTTAGATCGTTGGCAGGGCTACACCTTC.

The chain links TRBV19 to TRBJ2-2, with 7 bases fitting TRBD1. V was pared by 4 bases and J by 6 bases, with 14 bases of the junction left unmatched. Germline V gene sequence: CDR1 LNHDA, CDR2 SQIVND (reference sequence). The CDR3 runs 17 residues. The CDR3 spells CASSTDQRGRIAGELFF. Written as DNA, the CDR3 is TGTGCCAGTAGTACCGATCAGAGGGGGCGTATAGCCGGGGAGCTGTTTTTT.

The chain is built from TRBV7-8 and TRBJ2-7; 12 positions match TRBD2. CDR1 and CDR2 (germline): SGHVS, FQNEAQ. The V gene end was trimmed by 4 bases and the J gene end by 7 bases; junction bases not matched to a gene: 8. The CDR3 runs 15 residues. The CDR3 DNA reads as TGTGCCAGCAGCTCCGGACTAGCGGGATCGCTTGAGCAGTACTTC. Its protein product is CASSSGLAGSLEQYF.

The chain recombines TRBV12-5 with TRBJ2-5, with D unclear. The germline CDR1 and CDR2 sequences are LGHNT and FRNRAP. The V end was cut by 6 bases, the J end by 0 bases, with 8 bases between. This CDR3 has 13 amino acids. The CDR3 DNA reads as TGTGCTAGTGGCGACCCGTACCAAGAGACCCAGTACTTC. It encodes CASGDPYQETQYF.

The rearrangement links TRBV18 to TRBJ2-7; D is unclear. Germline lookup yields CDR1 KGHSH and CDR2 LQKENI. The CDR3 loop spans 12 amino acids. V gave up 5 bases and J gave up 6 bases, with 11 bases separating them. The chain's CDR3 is CASSSQNFEQYF. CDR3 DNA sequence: TGTGCCAGCTCATCACAAAATTTCGAGCAGTACTTC.

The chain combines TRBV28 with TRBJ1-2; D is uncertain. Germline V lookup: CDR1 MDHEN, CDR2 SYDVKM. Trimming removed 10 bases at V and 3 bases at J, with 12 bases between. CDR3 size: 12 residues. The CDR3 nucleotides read TGTGCCACCCACCCCAGTTACTATGGCTACACCTTC. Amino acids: CATHPSYYGYTF.

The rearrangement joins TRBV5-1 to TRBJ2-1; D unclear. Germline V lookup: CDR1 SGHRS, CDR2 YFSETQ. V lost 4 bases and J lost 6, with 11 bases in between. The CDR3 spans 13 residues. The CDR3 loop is CASSTVRFNEQFF. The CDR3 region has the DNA TGCGCCAGCAGCACAGTTAGGTTCAATGAGCAGTTCTTC.

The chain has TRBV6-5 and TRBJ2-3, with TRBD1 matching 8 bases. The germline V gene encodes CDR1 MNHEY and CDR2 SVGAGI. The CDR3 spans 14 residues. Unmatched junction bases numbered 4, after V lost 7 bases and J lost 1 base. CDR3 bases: TGTGCCAGCACCACGACAGGGGGCACAGATACGCAGTATTTT. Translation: CASTTTGGTDTQYF.

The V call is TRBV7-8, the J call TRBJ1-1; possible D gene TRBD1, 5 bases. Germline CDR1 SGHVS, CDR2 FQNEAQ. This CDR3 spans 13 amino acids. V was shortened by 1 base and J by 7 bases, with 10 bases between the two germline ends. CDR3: CASSLGLGVEAFF. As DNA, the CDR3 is TGTGCCAGCAGCTTAGGGTTGGGGGTTGAAGCTTTCTTT. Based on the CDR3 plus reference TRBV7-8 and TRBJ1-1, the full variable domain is GAGVSQSPRYKVAKRGQDVALRCDPISGHVSLFWYQQALGQGPEFLTYFQNEAQLDKSGLPSDRFFAERPEGSVSTLKIQRTQQEDSAVYLCASSLGLGVEAFFGQGTRLTVV.

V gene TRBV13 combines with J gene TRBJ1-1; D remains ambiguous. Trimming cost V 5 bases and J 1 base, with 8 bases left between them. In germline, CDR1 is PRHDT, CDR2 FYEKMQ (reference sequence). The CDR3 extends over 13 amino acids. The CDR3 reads CASSGQRNTEAFF. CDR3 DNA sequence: TGTGCCAGCAGCGGGCAGAGGAACACTGAAGCTTTCTTT. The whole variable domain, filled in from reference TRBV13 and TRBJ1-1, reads AAGVIQSPRHLIKEKRETATLKCYPIPRHDTVYWYQQGPGQDPQFLISFYEKMQSDKGSIPDRFSAQQFSDYHSELNMSSLELGDSALYFCASSGQRNTEAFFGQGTRLTVV.

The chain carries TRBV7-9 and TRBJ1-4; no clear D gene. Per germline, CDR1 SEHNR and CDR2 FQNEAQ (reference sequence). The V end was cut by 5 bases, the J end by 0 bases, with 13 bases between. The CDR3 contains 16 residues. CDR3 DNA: TGTGCCAGCAGCCTGCTAAAGCCCACAACTAATGAAAAACTGTTTTTT. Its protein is CASSLLKPTTNEKLFF. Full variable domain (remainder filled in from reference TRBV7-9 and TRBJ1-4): DTGVSQNPRHKITKRGQNVTFRCDPISEHNRLYWYRQTLGQGPEFLTYFQNEAQLEKSRLLSDRFSAERPKGSFSTLEIQRTEQGDSAMYLCASSLLKPTTNEKLFFGSGTQLSVL.

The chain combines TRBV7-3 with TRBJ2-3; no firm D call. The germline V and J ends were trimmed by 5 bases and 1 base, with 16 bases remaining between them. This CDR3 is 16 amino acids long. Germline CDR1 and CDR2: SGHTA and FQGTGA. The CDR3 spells CASSTQTRKGTDTQYF. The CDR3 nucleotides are TGTGCCAGCAGCACTCAGACTCGTAAGGGCACAGATACGCAGTATTTT.

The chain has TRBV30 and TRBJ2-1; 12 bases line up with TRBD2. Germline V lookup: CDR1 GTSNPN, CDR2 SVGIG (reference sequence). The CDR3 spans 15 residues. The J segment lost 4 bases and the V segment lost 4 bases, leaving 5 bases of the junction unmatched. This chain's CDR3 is CAWKRLAGEYNEQFF. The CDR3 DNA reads TGTGCCTGGAAGCGACTAGCGGGGGAATACAATGAGCAGTTCTTC.

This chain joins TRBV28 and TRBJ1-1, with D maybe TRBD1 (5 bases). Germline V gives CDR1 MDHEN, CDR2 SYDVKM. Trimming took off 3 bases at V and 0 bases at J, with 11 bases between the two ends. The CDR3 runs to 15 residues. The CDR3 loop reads CASSFGDALNTEAFF. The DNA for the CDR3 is TGTGCCAGCAGTTTCGGGGACGCTTTGAACACTGAAGCTTTCTTT.

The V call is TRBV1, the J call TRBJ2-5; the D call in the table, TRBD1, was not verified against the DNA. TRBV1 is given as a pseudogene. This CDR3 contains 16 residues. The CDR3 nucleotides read TGCACCAGCAGCCACGATCCGGGACAGGGACAAGAGACCCAGTACTTC. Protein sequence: CTSSHDPGQGQETQYF.

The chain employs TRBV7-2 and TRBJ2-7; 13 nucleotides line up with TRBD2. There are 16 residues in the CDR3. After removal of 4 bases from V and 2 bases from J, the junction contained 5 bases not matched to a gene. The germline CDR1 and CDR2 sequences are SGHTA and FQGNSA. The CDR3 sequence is CASSSLTSGRAYEQYF. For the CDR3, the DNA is TGTGCCAGCAGCTCTCTTACTAGCGGGAGGGCCTACGAGCAGTACTTC.